The clone carrying this T cell receptor beta chain showed up many times. Germline V gene data show CDR1 as SGHNT and CDR2 as YENEEA. V was pared by 1 base and J by 6 bases, with 16 bases between. The length of the CDR3 is 15 residues. TCRdb analysed the reads with MiXCR anew, one entry per CDR3 protein. The sample comprises 200,000 to 250,000 distinct CDR3 sequences, approximately 13% of which are singletons, and around 1.6% rests with the top ten. The data stem from a study of T cell repertoires in cytomegalovirus infection. Sequences were obtained from PBMCs. This receptor was obtained from a human donor in good health (CMV status not recorded). Some clones in this sample may be carry-over from other donors' samples. The genes are TRBV11-3 and TRBJ2-7; D is tentatively TRBD1 or TRBD2 (5 bases each). The CDR3 sequence is CASSLARGQSAEQYF. Here the CDR3 DNA reads TGTGCCAGCAGCTTAGCGAGGGGTCAATCGGCCGAGCAGTACTTC. Combining the CDR3 with reference TRBV11-3 and TRBJ2-7 gives the whole variable domain EAGVVQSPRYKIIEKKQPVAFWCNPISGHNTLYWYLQNLGQGPELLIRYENEEAVDDSQLPKDRFSAERLKGVDSTLKIQPAELGDSAVYLCASSLARGQSAEQYFGPGTRLTVT.